This TCR beta chain was captured in a study of T cells in tumors after PD-1 blockade. Study as a whole: Prior checkpoint blockade, systemic immunosuppressant use, or anti-cancer therapy within 4 weeks excluded patients. Patients received pembrolizumab 200 mg every 3 weeks or cemiplimab 350 mg every 2 weeks. On average, peripheral blood gave more than 100,000 TCR templates and tens of thousands of unique clonotypes. Findings and limits, study-wide: Roughly 40% of tumor TCR clonotypes were also found in blood.

Comments on this clone: The antigen remains undetermined.

The trim removed 4 bases at V and 5 bases at J, leaving 8 bases unmatched. CDR3 size: 14 residues. Per germline, CDR1 MDHEN and CDR2 SYDVKM. TCRdb keeps only in-frame clones here, not all; method: immunoSEQ multiplex PCR. This sample has tens of thousands of clones, with around 85% found just once. The rearrangement uses TRBV28 and TRBJ2-7; the match to TRBD1 covers 7 bases. The material was PBMCs, obtained before anti-PD-1 treatment. The TCR comes from a human donor with basal cell carcinoma. CDR3 sequence (DNA): TGTGCCAGCAGTTCCCGACAGGGATACAACGAGCAGTACTTC. Translation gives CASSSRQGYNEQYF.